The sample holds a few counts of the clone carrying this T cell receptor (beta chain). The antigen is unknown. The data belong to a study of shared clonotypes between healthy human individuals. Germline V gene sequence: CDR1 MDHEN, CDR2 SYDVKM. V was trimmed by 2 bases and J by 4 bases, leaving 6 bases between them. This CDR3 has 13 amino acids. Some clones are missing from TCRdb's copy, which holds only in-frame ones; the method was immunoSEQ multiplex PCR. The repertoire includes 2.3 million or so clones, approximately 95% of them detected once, and about 0.39% sits in the top ten. Overall study results and limits: Rarefaction curves obtained for sorted subsets showed sequencing incomplete despite large depth. Larger richness was generally estimated for naive than memory subsets. A limitation of the genetic and exposure-history diversity represented arose from few donors.

Sequences were obtained from naive CD4+ T cells from PBMCs. Regarding subset: CD45RA+ positively selected. The origin of this receptor is a man between 18 and 35 years old in good health. Some clones in this sample may be carry-over from other donors' samples. The chain couples TRBV28 to TRBJ1-3; D is ambiguous. The CDR3 reads CASSLQQGNTIYF. Written as DNA, the CDR3 is TGTGCCAGCAGTTTACAACAGGGAAACACCATATATTTT.